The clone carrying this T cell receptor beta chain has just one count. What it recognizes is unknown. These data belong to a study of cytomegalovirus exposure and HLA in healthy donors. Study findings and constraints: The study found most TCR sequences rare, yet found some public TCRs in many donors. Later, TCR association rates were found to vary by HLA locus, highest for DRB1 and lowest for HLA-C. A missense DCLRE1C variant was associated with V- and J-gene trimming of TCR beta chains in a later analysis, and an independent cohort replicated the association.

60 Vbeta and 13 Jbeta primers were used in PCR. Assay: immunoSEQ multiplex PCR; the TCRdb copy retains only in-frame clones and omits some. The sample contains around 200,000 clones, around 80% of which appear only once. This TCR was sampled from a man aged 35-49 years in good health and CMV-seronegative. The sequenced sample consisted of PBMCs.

The CDR3 region is CASRSPGLAGSEQFF. The CDR3, as DNA: TGTGCCAGCAGGTCTCCGGGACTAGCGGGGAGTGAGCAGTTCTTC. The genes are TRBV6-5 and TRBJ2-1; 13 bases are shared with TRBD2. Losses at the gene ends were 6 bases for V and 9 bases for J; bases not matched to a gene: 8. CDR3 size: 15 residues. Germline V CDR1 and CDR2: MNHEY, SVGAGI.